This record covers a single T cell receptor (beta chain). This entry comes from a study of blood T cell repertoires in COVID-19. As for the study in general: Collection of acute and convalescent COVID-19 samples took place in the United States, Italy and Spain. From T cells, B-cell-depleted T cells, or PBMCs came the material, which was cDNA or gDNA.

In the study's own analysis: Amplification of reference gene primers was used by the study to estimate nucleated cell counts. TCRdb's copy holds only in-frame clones and misses some; the assay was immunoSEQ multiplex PCR. The V and J calls and clone size were taken over from that table, and D and trimming were inferred from the DNA. The table has about 190,000 clones, approximately 81% seen once. What was sequenced was peripheral blood. This sequence originates from a woman of 80 years or more with active or convalescent COVID-19.

The CDR3 nucleotides read TGTGCCAGTAGTACAGGGACAGTTAGCAATCAGCCCCAGCATTTT. It encodes CASSTGTVSNQPQHF. The V gene is TRBV19, the J gene TRBJ1-5, with 7 positions matching TRBD1. Looked up from germline, CDR1 is LNHDA and CDR2 is SQIVND (reference sequence). The ends lost 4 bases at V and 0 bases at J; junction bases unmatched: 3. The CDR3 spans 15 residues.